This is a list of T cell receptor beta chains from one sample in a study of blood T cell repertoires in COVID-19. Using immunoSEQ multiplex PCR, the repertoire was profiled, and TCRdb retains in-frame clones only, with some absent. The table includes around 84,000 clones, around four fifths detected once. The sample comprised peripheral blood. The receptors here all came from a man of 80 years or more with active or convalescent COVID-19. CDR3s include the opening cysteine and the closing phenylalanine or tryptophan. The D gene is left open where the match is weak.

TRBV5-4	TRBJ2-3	NA	CASSLDQRSTDTQYF	TGTGCCAGCAGCTTGGACCAGCGGAGCACAGATACGCAGTATTTT
TRBV5-5	TRBJ1-1	NA	CASSRQNMNTEAFF	TGTGCCAGCAGCAGACAGAATATGAACACTGAAGCTTTCTTT
TRBV5-4	TRBJ2-2	TRBD2	CASSLGAGRAGTGELFF	TGTGCCAGCAGCTTGGGTGCCGGGAGGGCTGGCACCGGGGAGCTGTTTTTT
TRBV27	TRBJ1-2	NA	CASSFRRGTSLYGYTF	TGTGCCAGCAGTTTTCGGCGGGGTACAAGTCTCTATGGCTACACCTTC
TRBV11-2	TRBJ2-2	TRBD1	CASSRSRDRANTGELFF	TGTGCCAGCAGCCGAAGCCGGGACAGGGCGAACACCGGGGAGCTGTTTTTT
TRBV4-1	TRBJ2-3	TRBD1	CASSPRDRAGTDTQYF	TGCGCCAGCAGCCCTAGGGACAGGGCCGGCACAGATACGCAGTATTTT
TRBV5-1	TRBJ1-3	NA	CASSLVSFGNTIYF	TGCGCCAGCAGCTTGGTTTCCTTCGGAAACACCATATATTTT
TRBV6-4	TRBJ2-2	NA	CASSDESGSPGELFF	TGTGCCAGCAGTGACGAGTCCGGTTCCCCCGGGGAGCTGTTTTTT
TRBV7-9	TRBJ2-3	NA	CASSLSYVADTQYF	TGTGCCAGCAGCTTGTCCTATGTCGCAGATACGCAGTATTTT
TRBV29-1	TRBJ2-1	NA	CSVERTRGNEQFF	TGCAGCGTTGAACGGACTAGGGGGAATGAGCAGTTCTTC
TRBV14	TRBJ1-6	NA	CASSQESVAPLHF	TGTGCCAGCAGCCAAGAATCCGTTGCACCCCTCCACTTT
TRBV25-1	TRBJ2-5	NA	CASSEWGVPKGETQYF	TGTGCCAGCAGTGAATGGGGTGTCCCCAAGGGGGAGACCCAGTACTTC